This T cell receptor beta chain was recorded in a study of post-analysis software for immune sequencing data. Across the study: The patients showed relapsing-remitting, secondary progressive and progressive-relapsing multiple sclerosis courses. Study-level findings and limits: In patients, TRBV5-6, TRBV5-1 and TRBV20-1 belonged to roughly 5 TRBV segments found more frequently than in controls. Pronounced co-clustering by F measure was evident among identically batched samples. In multiple sclerosis, normalized Chao1 diversity was significantly below that of controls.

Researchers reported that TCR beta cDNA libraries carried unique molecular identifiers. cDNA molecules numbering some 500,000 came from approximately 1 to 10 million T cells. MiXCR was run by TCRdb on the PCR reads, yielding one entry per CDR3 protein. The profile covers roughly 700,000 distinct CDR3 sequences, with approximately 30% appearing a single time and roughly 0.54% taken by the ten largest. V gave up 5 bases and J gave up 6 bases, with 20 bases separating them. Germline values: CDR1 SGHRS, CDR2 YFSETQ. The CDR3 sequence is 16 residues long. In this sample, this clonotype turned up a few times. Its antigen is unknown.

The rearrangement links TRBV5-1 to TRBJ1-4, with D perhaps TRBD1 (6 bases). The TCR originated in a girl aged 10 to 17 with multiple sclerosis. The sample consisted of blood. For the CDR3, the DNA is TGCGCCAGCAGTCGGGGGGGCAGGACCAGGGATGAAAAACTGTTTTTT. It specifies CASSRGGRTRDEKLFF.